Sequencing of this T cell receptor beta chain was carried out in a study of OX40 agonist ivuxolimab in advanced cancers. About the investigation overall: Ivuxolimab was an agonistic, fully human IgG2 monoclonal antibody directed against OX40 (CD134), a costimulatory receptor. Intravenous ivuxolimab was administered to patients every 2 weeks at six dose levels: 0.01, 0.1, 0.3, 1.5, 3 and 10 mg/kg. Of the 50 to 55 dose-escalation patients, hepatocellular carcinoma was present in some 19, melanoma in roughly 15, renal cell carcinoma in 9 and head and neck cancer in 9. In the dose-escalation cohort, 65% to 90% of patients were male, and the mean age was approximately 64 years, with a range of about 20 to 79. Prior anti-PD-1, anti-PD-L1 or anti-CTLA-4 therapy was permitted, and about two fifths of dose-escalation patients had received checkpoint inhibitors. Three dose-escalation patients achieved partial responses, one with hepatocellular carcinoma and two with cutaneous melanoma. Peripheral TCRbeta sequencing was intended to test whether TCR sequence diversity was altered and clonal T-cell expansion was caused by ivuxolimab. The monotherapy dose-escalation portion (N of about 52 patients) of the phase I ivuxolimab trial is reported in the paper. Beyond this particular receptor, the publication reports: In the 0.1-3.0 mg/kg groups, partial responders were among the patients with the lowest normalized peripheral clonal expansion, particularly in CD8+ T cells. Low levels of normalized T-cell clonal expansion were also shown by some nonresponding patients. The antigen specificity of the clonally expanded peripheral T cells was not determined. On average, CD8+ T cells showed more expanded clones than CD4+ T cells after ivuxolimab. Clonal expansion of both CD4+ and CD8+ blood T cells was observed from baseline to week 6 at doses 0.1 to 3.0 mg/kg.

The V and J ends are trimmed by 3 bases and 2 bases, leaving 10 bases between them. Looking up the germline V gene (reference sequence) yields CDR1 MNHEY and CDR2 SMNVEV. Reading from cysteine to phenylalanine, the CDR3 counts 14 amino acids. The only DNA kept is the CDR3, 42 bases in frame from the first base. To sequence the TCRbeta CDR3 region, genomic DNA was isolated from the sorted cells. The immunoSEQ Assay was used to sequence the TCRbeta CDR3 regions. In its TCRdb copy, this immuneACCESS table keeps in-frame sequences only and misses some clones. Where compared with another copy, unresolved V genes explain less than half of these, and the others have no known cause. The sample yields tens of thousands of clones; roughly 84% were counted once. Of the sample, under 0.35% falls within the top ten clones. Note on this clone: This receptor's antigen is unknown. No base-level quality is on record; no much larger clone is a single base apart.

The trial excluded patients who had a history of autoimmune disease or who were on systemic immunosuppression. Peripheral blood for TCR sequencing was drawn from every dose cohort at baseline, at cycle 4 day 1 and at cycle 7 day 1. The samples were taken from a phase I, first-in-human, multicenter, open-label dose-escalation trial of ivuxolimab. Adults with locally advanced or metastatic head and neck squamous cell, hepatocellular, melanoma or renal cell carcinoma were enrolled in the trial. Before TCR sequencing, CD4+ T cells and CD8+ T cells from peripheral blood were sorted into separate populations.

The chain links TRBV27 with TRBJ1-2; no D gene call is confident. This clonotype was sampled from an adult with an advanced solid tumor such as melanoma, head and neck, liver or kidney cancer. Specimen: CD4+ or CD8+ T cells sorted from blood, collected in a trial of the OX40 agonist ivuxolimab. The DNA sequence is as follows: TGTGCCAGCAGTTTCGGCAGAGAAAACTATGGCTACACCTTC. Its protein product is CASSFGRENYGYTF.